This T cell receptor beta chain appears in the sequencing data of a study of blood T cell repertoires in COVID-19. Study-wide context: PBMCs, B-cell-depleted T cells, or T cells were the source of the cDNA or gDNA that made up the material.

Participants were aged roughly 18 to 90 years, lived in under 25 US areas, and enrolled virtually. Cohort placement rested on clinical history that participants reported themselves. Measured with immunoSEQ multiplex PCR; TCRdb has only the in-frame clones, and not every one. The table has fewer than 300,000 clones, roughly 93% seen once. This sequence originates from a woman in her 40s with acute COVID-19. The material sequenced was PBMCs or T cells enriched from blood (not recorded which).

CDR3 sequence reads: CASSPGQGRTDTQYF. The CDR3 region has the DNA TGTGCCAGCTCACCGGGACAGGGACGGACAGATACGCAGTATTTT. The chain is built from TRBV18 and TRBJ2-3; TRBD1 matches 9 bases. Germline values: CDR1 KGHSH, CDR2 LQKENI. Unmatched junction bases numbered 4, after V lost 3 bases and J lost 3 bases. This CDR3 is built from 15 residues.